Described below is a single T cell receptor beta chain sequence and its context. As yet, its antigen is unknown. This sample is part of a study of cytomegalovirus exposure and HLA in healthy donors. Notes on the study in general: Upon later analysis, HLA-associated TCR beta chains proved more clonally expanded than other, equally common chains.

The CDR3 extends over 16 amino acids. Trimming removed 5 bases from V and 4 bases from J; junction bases left unmatched: 12. The germline V gene encodes CDR1 SGHVS and CDR2 FNYEAQ. The primer mix had 60 Vbeta and 13 Jbeta primers. Repertoires were generated with immunoSEQ multiplex PCR, while TCRdb's copy carries only in-frame clones and drops some. This table holds some 150,000 clones, 70% to 90% found once. Sequencing was carried out using PBMCs. The rearrangement links TRBV7-6 to TRBJ2-3; 7 nucleotides agree with TRBD1. The TCR sequence derives from a woman younger than 35 in good health and CMV-seronegative. The CDR3 loop reads CASSPRTGGRADTQYF. Written as DNA, the CDR3 is TGTGCCAGCAGCCCAAGGACAGGTGGTAGGGCAGATACGCAGTATTTT.